The rows below give T cell receptor beta chains drawn from one sample of a study of shared clonotypes between healthy human individuals. Sequenced by immunoSEQ multiplex PCR; TCRdb stores in-frame clones only, minus some. This sample has roughly 500,000 clones, with 90% to 96% found just once. Material: naive CD4+ T cells sorted from blood. The receptors come from a woman in her twenties or thirties in good health. Each CDR3 is given with its conserved first and last residue. Only part of the rows carry a size: once, few, many, or a class if the clone is expanded.

v_call | clone_size | cdr3_aa
TRBV6-1 | NA | CASSPGQGRETQYF
TRBV5-1 | NA | CASSGRVNTEAFF
TRBV19 | NA | CASSPDRGPTDEAFF
TRBV7-9 | NA | CASGLAGPYEQYF
TRBV28 | once | CASSYRIAASYEQYF
TRBV6-1 | NA | CASTKGTSGTYEQYF
TRBV5-8 | NA | CASSFPPGYFYEQYF
TRBV10-1 | NA | CASSEGDRGHADTQYF
TRBV5-1 | NA | CASSLGLAGFQYF
TRBV11-2 | NA | CASRSSSGNTIYF
TRBV19 | NA | CASSSTVTNYGYTF
TRBV10-2 | once | CASSDWPGQTNQPQHF